These 20 T cell receptor beta chains were sequenced from one sample in a study of shared clonotypes between healthy human individuals. Clones were sequenced by immunoSEQ multiplex PCR, and TCRdb holds only the in-frame ones, with some missing. The sample consists of fewer than 650,000 clones, 60% to 85% of them appearing once. Material for sequencing was PBMCs. These receptor sequences come from a woman aged 40-49 years in good health. Some clones in this sample may be carry-over from other donors' samples.

This sequence joins TRBV5-1 and TRBJ1-1; possibly TRBD1 for D (6 bases). Germline CDR1 reads SGHRS; CDR2 reads YFSETQ. Trimming cost V 0 bases and J 3 bases, with 12 bases left between them. The CDR3 sequence is 15 residues long. CDR3 in amino acids: CASSLDGGADTEAFF. CDR3 coding DNA: TGCGCCAGCAGCTTGGATGGGGGGGCGGACACTGAAGCTTTCTTT. Full variable domain (outside the CDR3, taken from reference TRBV5-1 and TRBJ1-1): KAGVTQTPRYLIKTRGQQVTLSCSPISGHRSVSWYQQTPGQGLQFLFEYFSETQRNKGNFPGRFSGRQFSNSRSEMNVSTLELGDSALYLCASSLDGGADTEAFFGQGTRLTVV.

This chain joins TRBV6-5 and TRBJ1-2; 7 bases are shared with TRBD1. This CDR3 has 12 amino acids. Germline CDR1 and CDR2: MNHEY and SVGAGI. With V trimmed by 6 bases and J by 7 bases, 5 bases remained unmatched. CDR3 loop: CASSKPGGGYTF. DNA for the CDR3: TGTGCCAGCAGCAAACCAGGGGGTGGCTACACCTTC.

Note on this clone: The same CDR3 is also encoded by other DNA sequences in this sample. The genes are TRBV7-3 and TRBJ1-5; D is ambiguous. In germline, CDR1 is SGHTA, CDR2 FQGTGA. The CDR3 extends over 13 amino acids. V was clipped by 5 bases and J by 5 bases, with 10 bases between them. The CDR3 protein is CASSIRGDQPQHF. CDR3 coding DNA: TGTGCCAGCAGCATTCGCGGGGATCAGCCCCAGCATTTT.

This rearrangement joins TRBV15 to TRBJ2-1; 11 bases agree with TRBD2. Germline CDR1 is LNHNV and CDR2 is YYDKDF (reference sequence). J was trimmed by 4 bases and V by 3 bases; bases with no gene match: 8. The CDR3 contains 17 residues. This chain's CDR3 is CATSRGETSGIYNEQFF. In DNA, the CDR3 is TGTGCCACCAGCAGGGGGGAGACTAGCGGGATATACAATGAGCAGTTCTTC.

This chain joins TRBV14 and TRBJ2-2; 7 nucleotides align to TRBD1. This CDR3 spans 16 amino acids. Germline values: CDR1 SGHDN, CDR2 FVKESK. J was trimmed by 0 bases and V by 4 bases; bases with no gene match: 5. The CDR3 DNA reads as TGTGCCAGCAGCCTACGACAGGGTACGAACACCGGGGAGCTGTTTTTT. Translating gives CASSLRQGTNTGELFF.

The chain employs TRBV19 and TRBJ1-2, with a possible D match to TRBD1 (6 bases). V was cut by 6 bases and J by 4 bases, with 15 bases left in between. The CDR3 sequence is 14 residues long. Per germline, CDR1 LNHDA and CDR2 SQIVND (reference sequence). The CDR3 sequence: CASSTLGGIYGYTF. The CDR3 DNA sequence: TGTGCCAGTAGCACATTAGGGGGAATCTATGGCTACACCTTC.

The V gene is TRBV6-1, the J gene TRBJ1-2; TRBD1 is a possible D gene (5 bases). Germline CDR1 and CDR2: MNHNS and SASEGT. This CDR3 region has 13 residues. V dropped 7 bases and J dropped 1 base, with 10 bases sitting between them. CDR3 loop: CASTPTDNYGYTF. The CDR3 DNA sequence: TGTGCCAGCACCCCGACAGATAACTATGGCTACACCTTC.

The chain links TRBV28 to TRBJ1-4; 8 bases fit TRBD1. Germline values: CDR1 MDHEN, CDR2 SYDVKM. The CDR3 loop spans 14 amino acids. V lost 5 bases to trimming and J lost 4 bases; unmatched junction nucleotides: 3. The CDR3: CASSLQGVNEKLFF. CDR3 nucleotide sequence: TGTGCCAGCAGTCTACAGGGGGTTAATGAAAAACTGTTTTTT. Full variable domain (missing parts from reference TRBV28 and TRBJ1-4): DVKVTQSSRYLVKRTGEKVFLECVQDMDHENMFWYRQDPGLGLRLIYFSYDVKMKEKGDIPEGYSVSREKKERFSLILESASTNQTSMYLCASSLQGVNEKLFFGSGTQLSVL.

As to this clone: The same CDR3 also results from other DNA sequences found in this sample. This chain joins TRBV6-1 and TRBJ2-3, with 7 bases aligning to TRBD1. Trimming at V came to 3 bases and at J to 6 bases, leaving 9 bases not matched to a gene. CDR1 and CDR2 from the germline V gene are MNHNS and SASEGT. The CDR3 is 15 residues long. The chain's CDR3 is CASSEEDRPIDTQYF. The CDR3 coding sequence is TGTGCCAGCAGTGAGGAGGACAGGCCAATCGATACGCAGTATTTT.

There are a few counts of this clone. The chain combines TRBV19 with TRBJ2-5, with D possibly TRBD2 on 6 matching bases. Trimming removed 3 bases at V and 7 bases at J, with 15 bases between. The CDR3 totals 14 residues. Looked up from germline, CDR1 is LNHDA and CDR2 is SQIVND (reference sequence). CDR3 sequence: CASSMTGARGTQYF. DNA of the CDR3: TGTGCCAGTAGTATGACGGGAGCCCGAGGGACCCAGTACTTC.

Worth noting for this clone: This specimen includes other DNA sequences encoding the same CDR3. The J gene is TRBJ2-1, the V gene TRBV18; D remains unclear. Deletions cut 0 bases from V and 6 bases from J, with 6 bases between. Germline CDR1 KGHSH, CDR2 LQKENI. The CDR3 is 13 amino acids. The DNA for the CDR3 is TGTGCCAGCTCACCACCGGGAAGCAATGAGCAGTTCTTC. Translation: CASSPPGSNEQFF.

This clone was picked up a small number of times. This chain connects TRBV27 to TRBJ2-7, with TRBD2 matching over 13 bases. TRBJ2-5 matches the DNA end more closely, so the J call is doubtful. The length of the CDR3 is 17 residues. Germline V lookup: CDR1 MNHEY, CDR2 SMNVEV (reference sequence). The chain's CDR3 is CASSLSRLAGGGETQYF. CDR3 nucleotide sequence: TGTGCCAGCAGTTTGAGCAGACTAGCGGGAGGCGGGGAGACCCAGTACTTC.

The gene calls are TRBV6-1 and TRBJ2-5; 8 bases agree with TRBD1. Germline V gene data show CDR1 as MNHNS and CDR2 as SASEGT. The CDR3 is 13 residues long. Trimming took 5 bases from V and 5 from J; bases not matched to a gene: 4. CDR3 sequence: CASSRDRLETQYF. CDR3 in DNA: TGTGCCAGCAGTCGGGACAGGTTGGAGACCCAGTACTTC.

Details on this clone: In this CDR3 the conserved last residue, phenylalanine or tryptophan, is missing, so a read error is likely. The V gene is TRBV15, the J gene TRBJ2-7; 7 nucleotides line up with TRBD2. CDR1 LNHNV and CDR2 YYDKDF come from the germline V gene (reference sequence). With 0 bases clipped from V and 7 bases from J, the junction kept 24 bases outside the gene matches. This CDR3 spans 20 amino acids. CDR3 sequence (DNA): TGTGCCACCAGCAGAGACAGGGATTGGGGAGCGGGACCACATCGGTATGAGCAGTACCTC. It codes for CATSRDRDWGAGPHRYEQYL.

The chain is built from TRBV5-3 and TRBJ2-1; the match to TRBD2 covers 13 bases. TRBV5-3 is reported as an ORF; its role is uncertain. The CDR3 contains 16 residues. With 4 bases clipped from V and 4 bases from J, the junction kept 5 bases outside the gene matches. The CDR3 is CARSKTGLAGYNEQFF. The CDR3 DNA is TGTGCCAGAAGCAAGACGGGACTAGCGGGATACAATGAGCAGTTCTTC.

At least ten counts were recorded for this clone. This chain joins TRBV29-1 and TRBJ1-1, with unresolved D. The length of the CDR3 is 14 residues. Per the germline V gene, CDR1 is SQVTM and CDR2 is ANQGSEA. Deletions cut 3 bases from V and 0 bases from J, with 11 bases between. The CDR3 region is CSVDVAAMNTEAFF. CDR3 bases: TGCAGCGTTGATGTGGCGGCCATGAACACTGAAGCTTTCTTT. Full variable domain (rest looked up from reference TRBV29-1 and TRBJ1-1): SAVISQKPSRDICQRGTSLTIQCQVDSQVTMMFWYRQQPGQSLTLIATANQGSEATYESGFVIDKFPISRPNLTFSTLTVSNMSPEDSSIYLCSVDVAAMNTEAFFGQGTRLTVV.

As for this clone: The identical CDR3 is also encoded by other nucleotide sequences in the sample. The chain joins TRBV7-3 to TRBJ2-3; TRBD2 agrees at 7 bases. Germline CDR1 SGHTA, CDR2 FQGTGA. V shed 2 bases, J shed 1 base, and the junction held 0 bases outside the gene matches. This CDR3 contains 14 residues. The DNA of the CDR3 is TGTGCCAGCAGCTTAGCGGGGGGCACAGATACGCAGTATTTT. Translating gives CASSLAGGTDTQYF.

This clone was found many times. The J gene is TRBJ2-6, the V gene TRBV11-1; 7 nucleotides match TRBD1. The germline V gene encodes CDR1 SGHAT and CDR2 FQDESV (reference sequence). The CDR3 has 16 residues. V lost 5 bases, J lost 2 bases, and 6 bases stayed unmatched. The CDR3 here is CASSPQGLAGANVLTF. The CDR3 nucleotides read TGTGCCAGCAGCCCACAGGGGTTGGCTGGGGCCAACGTCCTGACTTTC.

This clone has just a few counts. The chain uses TRBV10-3 and TRBJ1-2; TRBD1 matches at 8 bases. The CDR3 sequence is 13 residues long. The ends lost 6 bases at V and 4 bases at J; junction bases unmatched: 4. The germline V gene encodes CDR1 ENHRY and CDR2 SYGVKD. In DNA, the CDR3 is TGTGCCATCAGCGAGGACAGGGCCTATGGCTACACCTTC. This sequence encodes CAISEDRAYGYTF.

This clone appeared a few times. This rearrangement joins TRBV5-1 to TRBJ2-7, with 7 bases lining up with TRBD1. The CDR3 runs 14 residues. V shed 2 bases and J 5 bases; nucleotides not matched to a gene: 7. Germline V gives CDR1 SGHRS, CDR2 YFSETQ. The CDR3 reads CASSFLTGTDEQYF. The CDR3 bases are TGCGCCAGCAGCTTCCTGACAGGGACGGACGAGCAGTACTTC.